The rows below give T cell receptor beta chains drawn from one sample of a study of Ad26.COV2.S vaccination and SARS-CoV-2 variants. The protocol was immunoSEQ multiplex PCR, while the TCRdb copy is restricted to in-frame clones and leaves out a portion. In the table there are 300,000 to 400,000 clones, approximately 90% of which are singletons. The starting material was peripheral blood, obtained in a trial of Ad26.COV2.S vaccine versus placebo. The source is a person between 18 and 60 years old who received the Ad26.COV2.S COVID-19 vaccine or a placebo. Both conserved end residues are trimmed from each CDR3. The order of the fields is V gene, J gene, CDR3 protein.

>TRBV5-1|TRBJ1-2
ASSPKGATGYT
>TRBV9|TRBJ1-1
ASSVERRTEAF
>TRBV9|TRBJ2-5
ASSVVTGGYQETQY
>TRBV29-1|TRBJ2-3
SGGGLAGYTQY
>TRBV11-2|TRBJ2-1
ASSLDSSQASYNEQF
>TRBV2|TRBJ1-1
ASSEGGGNTEAF
>TRBV18|TRBJ1-2
ASSRDRANYGYT
>TRBV25-1|TRBJ1-3
ASSESGTSGNTIY
>TRBV6-6|TRBJ1-4
ASSYGAGGHEKLF
>TRBV6-5|TRBJ2-2
ASKLGQLNTGELF
>TRBV6-5|TRBJ1-5
ATILVGSSQPQH
>TRBV7-9|TRBJ2-3
ASSLAIDTQY
>TRBV5-6|TRBJ2-5
ASSLWAPPAGHQETQY
>TRBV4-1|TRBJ2-7
ASSQDSGSIRVREQY
>TRBV29-1|TRBJ1-4
SASQGANEKLF
>TRBV19|TRBJ2-4
ASIDLAKNIQY
>TRBV4-3|TRBJ2-1
ASSQAGARGNEQF
>TRBV5-1|TRBJ1-2
ASSLAVDGYT
>TRBV7-2|TRBJ1-3
ASSLFTGAGNTIY
>TRBV7-2|TRBJ2-3
ASSPRDSFTDTQY
>TRBV13|TRBJ1-3
ASSSSGGLSGNTIY
>TRBV10-2|TRBJ2-1
ASSGLAGGVEQF
>TRBV7-9|TRBJ2-1
ASSLGLAGRGEQF
>TRBV6-5|TRBJ1-2
ASSRQGTSYGYT
>TRBV7-2|TRBJ2-5
ASSLVARGVRETQY
>TRBV24-1|TRBJ1-6
ATKNFLNNSPLH
>TRBV12-5|TRBJ1-2
ASGETGGYT
>TRBV5-1|TRBJ2-5
AEEGSVKTQY
>TRBV28|TRBJ1-5
ASLQATGGNQPQH
>TRBV7-3|TRBJ1-1
ATMAIMAGTREAF
>TRBV18|TRBJ2-2
ASSPQTRNTGELF
>TRBV12-5|TRBJ2-3
ASGWNTDTQY
>TRBV7-3|TRBJ1-1
ASSQTGSIHGAF
>TRBV18|TRBJ1-5
ASSPDNQPQH
>TRBV10-3|TRBJ1-4
AISERDRVNEKLF
>TRBV6-4|TRBJ2-5
ASSVSGRSQETQY
>TRBV11-2|TRBJ2-6
ASSLVYSSGANVLT
>TRBV15|TRBJ1-5
ATSRDLGLQPQH
>TRBV7-2|TRBJ1-1
ASSPKMKGWDTEAF
>TRBV7-2|TRBJ2-1
ASSLAPSGNEQF
>TRBV18|TRBJ1-4
ASSPGREKLF
>TRBV7-3|TRBJ2-3
ASSLSGVDTQY
>TRBV7-9|TRBJ2-6
ASSLAPVLSGANVLT
>TRBV7-3|TRBJ2-7
ASSPGGRYEQY